Sequencing of this TCR beta chain was carried out in a study of blood T cell repertoires in COVID-19. Turning to the study itself: Nucleic acid was either cDNA or gDNA, and it came from T cells, B-cell-depleted T cells, or PBMCs.

The germline V gene encodes CDR1 SNHLY and CDR2 FYNNEI. V dropped 4 bases and J dropped 6; count of bases not matched to a gene: 7. This CDR3 has 14 residues. The table came from immunoSEQ multiplex PCR; TCRdb's copy has only in-frame clones and leaves some out. The sample carries around 270,000 clones, 91% recorded once. Source material: peripheral blood. The chain is built from TRBV2 and TRBJ2-3; the match to TRBD1 covers 7 bases. The clonotype was recovered from a person aged 18 to 29 with COVID-19, enrolled during active disease. CDR3 sequence: CASSVAGGYDTQYF. Here the CDR3 DNA reads TGTGCCAGCAGTGTAGCAGGGGGTTACGATACGCAGTATTTT.